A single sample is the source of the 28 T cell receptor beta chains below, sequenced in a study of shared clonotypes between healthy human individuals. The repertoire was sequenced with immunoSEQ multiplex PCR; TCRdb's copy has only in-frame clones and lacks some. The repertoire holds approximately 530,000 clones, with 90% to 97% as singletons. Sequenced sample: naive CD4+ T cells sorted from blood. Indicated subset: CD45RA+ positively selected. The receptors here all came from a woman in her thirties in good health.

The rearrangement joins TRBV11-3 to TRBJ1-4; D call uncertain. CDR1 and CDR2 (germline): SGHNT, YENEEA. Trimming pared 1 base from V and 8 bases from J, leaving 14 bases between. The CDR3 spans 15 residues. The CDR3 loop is CASSLGGTKGEKLFF. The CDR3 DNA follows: TGTGCCAGCAGCTTAGGAGGAACGAAAGGAGAAAAACTGTTTTTT.

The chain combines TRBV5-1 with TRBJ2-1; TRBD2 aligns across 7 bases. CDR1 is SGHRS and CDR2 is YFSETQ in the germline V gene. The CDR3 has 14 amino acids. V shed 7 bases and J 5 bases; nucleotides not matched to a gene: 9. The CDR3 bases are TGCGCCAGCCACCCGGGGGGTACGCACAATGAGCAGTTCTTC. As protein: CASHPGGTHNEQFF.

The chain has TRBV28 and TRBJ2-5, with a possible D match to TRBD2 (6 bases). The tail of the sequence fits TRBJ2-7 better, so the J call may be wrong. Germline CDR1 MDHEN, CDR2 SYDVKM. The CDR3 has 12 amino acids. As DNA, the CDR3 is TGTGCTTCTCAAGGGAGGTACTACGAGCAGTACTTC. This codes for CASQGRYYEQYF.

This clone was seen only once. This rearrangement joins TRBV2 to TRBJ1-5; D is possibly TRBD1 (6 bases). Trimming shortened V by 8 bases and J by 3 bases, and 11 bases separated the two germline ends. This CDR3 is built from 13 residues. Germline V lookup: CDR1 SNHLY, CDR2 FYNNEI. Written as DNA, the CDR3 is TGTGCCAGCGGGCAGGGGATCAATCAGCCCCAGCATTTT. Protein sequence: CASGQGINQPQHF.

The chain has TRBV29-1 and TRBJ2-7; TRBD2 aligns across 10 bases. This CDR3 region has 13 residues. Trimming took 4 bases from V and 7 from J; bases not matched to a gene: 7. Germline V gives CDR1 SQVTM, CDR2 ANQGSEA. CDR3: CSVVKREGGEQYF. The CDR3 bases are TGCAGCGTTGTGAAGCGGGAGGGCGGAGAGCAGTACTTC.

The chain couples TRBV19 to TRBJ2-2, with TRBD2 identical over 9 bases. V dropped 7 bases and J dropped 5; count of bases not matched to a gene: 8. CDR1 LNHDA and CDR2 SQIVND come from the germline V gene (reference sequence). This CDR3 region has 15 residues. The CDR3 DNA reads TGTGCCAGTAAGGAGGGACTAGCAGTAACCGGGGAGCTGTTTTTT. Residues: CASKEGLAVTGELFF.

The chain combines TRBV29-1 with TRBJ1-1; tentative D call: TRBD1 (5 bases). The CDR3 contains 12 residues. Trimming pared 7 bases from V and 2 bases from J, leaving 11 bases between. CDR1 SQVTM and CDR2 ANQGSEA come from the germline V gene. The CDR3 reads CSALGANTEAFF. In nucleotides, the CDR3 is TGCAGCGCCCTAGGGGCTAACACTGAAGCTTTCTTT.

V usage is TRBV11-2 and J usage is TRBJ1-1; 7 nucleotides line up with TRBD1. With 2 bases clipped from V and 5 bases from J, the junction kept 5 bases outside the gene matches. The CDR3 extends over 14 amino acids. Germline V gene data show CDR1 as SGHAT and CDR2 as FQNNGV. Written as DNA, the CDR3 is TGTGCCAGCAGCTTAAAGACAGGGTTGACTGAAGCTTTCTTT. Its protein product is CASSLKTGLTEAFF.

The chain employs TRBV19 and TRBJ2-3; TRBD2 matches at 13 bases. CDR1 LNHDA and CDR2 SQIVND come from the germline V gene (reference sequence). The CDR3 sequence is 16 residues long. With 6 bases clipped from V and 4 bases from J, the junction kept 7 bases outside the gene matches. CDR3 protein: CASRGGTSGIADTQYF. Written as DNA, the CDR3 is TGTGCCAGTAGAGGCGGGACTAGCGGGATCGCAGATACGCAGTATTTT.

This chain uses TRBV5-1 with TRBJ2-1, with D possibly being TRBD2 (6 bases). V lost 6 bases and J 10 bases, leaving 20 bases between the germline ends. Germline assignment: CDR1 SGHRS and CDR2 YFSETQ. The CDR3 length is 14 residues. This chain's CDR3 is CASNNDGTGMEQFF. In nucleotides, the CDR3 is TGCGCCAGCAACAACGACGGGACTGGCATGGAGCAGTTCTTC.

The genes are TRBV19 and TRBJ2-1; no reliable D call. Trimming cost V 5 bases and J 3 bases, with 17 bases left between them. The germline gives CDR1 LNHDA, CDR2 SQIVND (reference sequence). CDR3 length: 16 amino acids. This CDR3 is CASSSSLGDFYNEQFF. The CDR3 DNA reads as TGTGCCAGTAGTTCTTCCTTGGGCGACTTCTACAATGAGCAGTTCTTC.

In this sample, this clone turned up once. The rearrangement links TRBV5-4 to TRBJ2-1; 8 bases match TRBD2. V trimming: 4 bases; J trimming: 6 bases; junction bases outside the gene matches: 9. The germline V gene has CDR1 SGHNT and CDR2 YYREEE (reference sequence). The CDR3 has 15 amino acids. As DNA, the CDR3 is TGTGCCAGCAGCCTTAGCGGGACTTTTAGCAATGAGCAGTTCTTC. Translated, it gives CASSLSGTFSNEQFF.

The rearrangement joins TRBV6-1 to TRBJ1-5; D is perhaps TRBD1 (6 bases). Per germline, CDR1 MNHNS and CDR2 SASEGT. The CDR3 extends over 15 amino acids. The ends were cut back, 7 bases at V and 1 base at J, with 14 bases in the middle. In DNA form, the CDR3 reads TGTGCCAGCACTGAGGGGGTCGGAAGCAATCAGCCCCAGCATTTT. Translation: CASTEGVGSNQPQHF.

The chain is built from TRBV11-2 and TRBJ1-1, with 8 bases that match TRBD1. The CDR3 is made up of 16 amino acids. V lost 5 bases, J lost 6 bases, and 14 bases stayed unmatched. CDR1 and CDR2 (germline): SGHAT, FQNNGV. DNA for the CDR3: TGTGCCAGCAGCCCTAGCGTGGACAGGGTTTTCGCTGAAGCTTTCTTT. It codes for CASSPSVDRVFAEAFF.

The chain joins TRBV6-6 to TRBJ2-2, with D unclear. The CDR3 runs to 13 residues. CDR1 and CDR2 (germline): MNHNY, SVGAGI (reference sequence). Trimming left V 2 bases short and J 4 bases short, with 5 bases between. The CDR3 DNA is TGTGCCAGCAGTTACGGGATCACCGGGGAGCTGTTTTTT. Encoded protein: CASSYGITGELFF.

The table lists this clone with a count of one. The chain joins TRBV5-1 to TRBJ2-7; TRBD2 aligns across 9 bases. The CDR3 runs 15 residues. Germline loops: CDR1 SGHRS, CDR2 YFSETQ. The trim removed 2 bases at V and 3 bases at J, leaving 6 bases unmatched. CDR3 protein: CASSLAGGGVYEQYF. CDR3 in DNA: TGCGCCAGCAGCTTAGCGGGAGGAGGGGTCTACGAGCAGTACTTC.

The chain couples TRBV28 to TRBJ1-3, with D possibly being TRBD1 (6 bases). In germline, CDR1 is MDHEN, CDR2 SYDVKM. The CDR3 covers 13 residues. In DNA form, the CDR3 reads TGTGCGGCGAGGGGGTCCCCTGGAAACACCATATATTTT. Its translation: CAARGSPGNTIYF.

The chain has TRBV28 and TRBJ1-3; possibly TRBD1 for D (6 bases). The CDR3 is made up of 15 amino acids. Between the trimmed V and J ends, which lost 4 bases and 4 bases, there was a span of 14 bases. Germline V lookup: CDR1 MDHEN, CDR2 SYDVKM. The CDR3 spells CASSSTSGAGNTIYF. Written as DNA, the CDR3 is TGTGCCAGCAGTTCCACTTCGGGGGCCGGAAACACCATATATTTT.

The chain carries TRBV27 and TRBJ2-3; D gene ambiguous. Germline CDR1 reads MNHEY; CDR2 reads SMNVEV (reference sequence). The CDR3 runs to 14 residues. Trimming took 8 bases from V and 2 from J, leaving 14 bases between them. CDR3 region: CASALTIPTDTQYF. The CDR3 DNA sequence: TGTGCCAGCGCTCTAACCATACCCACAGATACGCAGTATTTT.

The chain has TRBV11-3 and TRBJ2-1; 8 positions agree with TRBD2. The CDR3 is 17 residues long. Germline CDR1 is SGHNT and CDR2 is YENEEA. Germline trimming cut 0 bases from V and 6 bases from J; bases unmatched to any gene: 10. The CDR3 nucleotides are TGTGCCAGCAGCTTAGAATTCATGGCGGGAGGTTCCAATGAGCAGTTCTTC. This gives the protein CASSLEFMAGGSNEQFF. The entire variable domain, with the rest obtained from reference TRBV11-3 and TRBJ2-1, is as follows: EAGVVQSPRYKIIEKKQPVAFWCNPISGHNTLYWYLQNLGQGPELLIRYENEEAVDDSQLPKDRFSAERLKGVDSTLKIQPAELGDSAVYLCASSLEFMAGGSNEQFFGPGTRLTVL.

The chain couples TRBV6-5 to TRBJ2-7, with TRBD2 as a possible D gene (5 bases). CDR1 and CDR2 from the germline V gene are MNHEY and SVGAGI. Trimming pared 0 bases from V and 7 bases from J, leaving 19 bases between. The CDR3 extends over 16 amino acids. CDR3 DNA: TGTGCCAGCAGTTACTCTTACGGGGATTTGAGGCGGGAGCAGTACTTC. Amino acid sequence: CASSYSYGDLRREQYF.

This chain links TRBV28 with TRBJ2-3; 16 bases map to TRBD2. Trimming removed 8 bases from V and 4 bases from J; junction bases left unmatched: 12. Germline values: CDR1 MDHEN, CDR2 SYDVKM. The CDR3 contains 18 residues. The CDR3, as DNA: TGTGCCAGCCCGCCACAACCGGGACTAGCGGGAGGGCCAGATACGCAGTATTTT. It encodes CASPPQPGLAGGPDTQYF.

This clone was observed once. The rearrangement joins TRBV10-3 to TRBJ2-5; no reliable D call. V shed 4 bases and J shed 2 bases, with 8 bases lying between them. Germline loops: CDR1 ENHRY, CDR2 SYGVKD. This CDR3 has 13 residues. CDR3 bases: TGTGCCATCAGTGCCGCACCTCAAGAGACCCAGTACTTC. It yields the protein CAISAAPQETQYF.

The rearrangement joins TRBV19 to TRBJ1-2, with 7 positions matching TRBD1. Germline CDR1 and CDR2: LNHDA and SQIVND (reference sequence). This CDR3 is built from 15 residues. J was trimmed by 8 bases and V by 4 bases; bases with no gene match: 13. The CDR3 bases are TGTGCCAGTAGTACGGACAGGTGGCCTGACCGGGGCTACACCTTC. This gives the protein CASSTDRWPDRGYTF. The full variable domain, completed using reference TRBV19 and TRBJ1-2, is DGGITQSPKYLFRKEGQNVTLSCEQNLNHDAMYWYRQDPGQGLRLIYYSQIVNDFQKGDIAEGYSVSREKKESFPLTVTSAQKNPTAFYLCASSTDRWPDRGYTFGSGTRLTVV.

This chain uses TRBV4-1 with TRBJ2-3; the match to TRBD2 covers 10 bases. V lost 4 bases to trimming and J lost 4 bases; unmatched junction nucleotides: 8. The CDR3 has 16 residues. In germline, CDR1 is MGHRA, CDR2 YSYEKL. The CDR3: CASSLRAGLASDTQYF. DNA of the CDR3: TGCGCCAGCAGCCTCCGCGCGGGACTAGCGTCAGATACGCAGTATTTT.

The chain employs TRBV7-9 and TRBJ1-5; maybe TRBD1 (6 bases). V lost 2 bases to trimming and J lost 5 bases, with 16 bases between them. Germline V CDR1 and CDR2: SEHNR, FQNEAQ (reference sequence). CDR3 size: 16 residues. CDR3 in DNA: TGTGCCAGCAGCTTATCAAGGTGGGGGGCAGATCAGCCCCAGCATTTT. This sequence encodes CASSLSRWGADQPQHF.

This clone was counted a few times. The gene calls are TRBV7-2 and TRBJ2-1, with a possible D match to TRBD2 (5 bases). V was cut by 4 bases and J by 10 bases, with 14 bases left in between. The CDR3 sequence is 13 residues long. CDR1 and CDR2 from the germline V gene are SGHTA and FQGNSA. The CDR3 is CASSSDEGGEQFF. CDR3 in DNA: TGTGCCAGCAGCTCCGACGAGGGTGGGGAGCAGTTCTTC.

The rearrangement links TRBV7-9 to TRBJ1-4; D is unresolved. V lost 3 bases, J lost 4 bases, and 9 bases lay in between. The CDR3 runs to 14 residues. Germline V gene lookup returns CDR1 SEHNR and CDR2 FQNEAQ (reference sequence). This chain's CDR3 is CASSFPGRNEKLFF. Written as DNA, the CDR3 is TGTGCCAGCAGCTTCCCAGGCCGTAATGAAAAACTGTTTTTT.